Listed here are 9 T cell receptor beta chains from one sample, sequenced in a study of blood T cell repertoires in COVID-19. Assay used: immunoSEQ multiplex PCR; TCRdb lists only in-frame clones, some missing. The profile shows 150,000 to 200,000 clones, approximately 89% of them singletons. What was sequenced was PBMCs or T cells enriched from blood (not recorded which). These receptors originate from a woman younger than 35 who had recovered from COVID-19.

The rearrangement uses TRBV30 and TRBJ2-1; 13 bases align to TRBD2. CDR1 and CDR2 (germline): GTSNPN, SVGIG (reference sequence). The CDR3 is 16 amino acids. Losses at the gene ends were 0 bases for V and 7 bases for J; bases not matched to a gene: 6. The CDR3 loop is CAWSVRTSGSRNEQFF. DNA of the CDR3: TGTGCCTGGAGTGTACGGACTAGCGGGAGCCGGAATGAGCAGTTCTTC.

V gene TRBV6-1 combines with J gene TRBJ2-3; 9 bases match TRBD2. The CDR3 extends over 17 amino acids. V was clipped by 4 bases and J by 5 bases; unmatched bases: 13. CDR1 and CDR2 (germline): MNHNS, SASEGT. CDR3: CASSAIAGVRLKDTQYF. The CDR3 bases are TGTGCCAGCAGTGCAATAGCGGGAGTCCGGCTTAAAGATACGCAGTATTTT.

The rearrangement uses TRBV10-3 and TRBJ2-1, with no clear D. V lost 6 bases and J 5 bases, leaving 11 bases between the germline ends. The germline V gene encodes CDR1 ENHRY and CDR2 SYGVKD. The CDR3 has 13 amino acids. CDR3 in DNA: TGTGCCATCAGGTCCCACTCGGACAATGAGCAGTTCTTC. It yields the protein CAIRSHSDNEQFF.

The chain is built from TRBV5-4 and TRBJ1-4; D perhaps matches TRBD1 (5 bases). Deletions cut 4 bases from V and 4 bases from J, with 14 bases between. Germline V lookup: CDR1 SGHNT, CDR2 YYREEE (reference sequence). CDR3 size: 15 residues. CDR3 nucleotide sequence: TGTGCCAGCAGCCGGACGGGGGGTGGTAATGAAAAACTGTTTTTT. Translation: CASSRTGGGNEKLFF.

This clone has only one observation. The chain carries TRBV5-1 and TRBJ2-5; the match to TRBD2 covers 11 bases. CDR1 is SGHRS and CDR2 is YFSETQ in the germline V gene. With 0 bases clipped from V and 2 bases from J, the junction kept 3 bases outside the gene matches. This CDR3 has 16 amino acids. CDR3 nucleotides: TGCGCCAGCAGCTTGGGCGGGACTAGCGGTCAAGAGACCCAGTACTTC. Protein: CASSLGGTSGQETQYF.

The V and J genes are TRBV27 and TRBJ2-5; D may be TRBD2 (6 bases). The germline CDR1 and CDR2 sequences are MNHEY and SMNVEV (reference sequence). The CDR3 contains 14 residues. V shed 6 bases and J shed 2 bases, with 13 bases lying between them. CDR3 bases: TGTGCCAGCAGGCGCTGGGGGGAACAAGAGACCCAGTACTTC. Translating gives CASRRWGEQETQYF.

This sequence joins TRBV4-1 and TRBJ2-2; D might be TRBD2 (6 bases). This CDR3 spans 16 amino acids. Germline lookup yields CDR1 MGHRA and CDR2 YSYEKL. The ends were cut back, 2 bases at V and 6 bases at J, with 16 bases in the middle. The CDR3 loop is CASSQIPGVGAGELFF. Written as DNA, the CDR3 is TGCGCCAGCAGCCAAATCCCGGGAGTGGGAGCCGGGGAGCTGTTTTTT.

This chain links TRBV5-1 with TRBJ2-4, with 10 bases matching TRBD2. Germline assignment: CDR1 SGHRS and CDR2 YFSETQ. V lost 0 bases and J lost 6; bases outside the gene matches: 6. The CDR3 totals 16 residues. CDR3 coding DNA: TGCGCCAGCAGCTTGGCCGGGCTAGCGGGAGTAAACATTCAGTACTTC. Protein product: CASSLAGLAGVNIQYF.

This clone was detected ten times or more. The genes are TRBV11-3 and TRBJ2-7; D not resolved. V dropped 5 bases and J dropped 1 base, with 18 bases sitting between them. The CDR3 sequence is 16 residues long. CDR1 SGHNT and CDR2 YENEEA come from the germline V gene. CDR3 in DNA: TGTGCCAGCAGCCTCGAGAGAGGTGGTGGTTCCTACGAGCAGTACTTC. Amino acid sequence: CASSLERGGGSYEQYF.